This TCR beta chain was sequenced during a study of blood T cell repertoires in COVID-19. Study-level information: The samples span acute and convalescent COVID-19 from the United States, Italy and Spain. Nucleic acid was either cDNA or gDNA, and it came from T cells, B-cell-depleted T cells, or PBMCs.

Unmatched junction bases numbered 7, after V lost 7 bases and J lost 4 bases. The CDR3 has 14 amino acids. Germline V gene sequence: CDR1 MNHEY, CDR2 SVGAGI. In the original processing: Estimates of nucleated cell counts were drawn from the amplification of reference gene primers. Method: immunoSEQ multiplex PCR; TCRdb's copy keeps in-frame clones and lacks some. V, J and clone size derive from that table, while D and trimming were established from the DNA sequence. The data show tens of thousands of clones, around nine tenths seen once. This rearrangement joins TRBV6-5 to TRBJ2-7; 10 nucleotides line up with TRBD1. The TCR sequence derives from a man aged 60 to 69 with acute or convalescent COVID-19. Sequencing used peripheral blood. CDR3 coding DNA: TGTGCCAGCACCCCGACAGGGGGCGGGTACGAGCAGTACTTC. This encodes CASTPTGGGYEQYF.